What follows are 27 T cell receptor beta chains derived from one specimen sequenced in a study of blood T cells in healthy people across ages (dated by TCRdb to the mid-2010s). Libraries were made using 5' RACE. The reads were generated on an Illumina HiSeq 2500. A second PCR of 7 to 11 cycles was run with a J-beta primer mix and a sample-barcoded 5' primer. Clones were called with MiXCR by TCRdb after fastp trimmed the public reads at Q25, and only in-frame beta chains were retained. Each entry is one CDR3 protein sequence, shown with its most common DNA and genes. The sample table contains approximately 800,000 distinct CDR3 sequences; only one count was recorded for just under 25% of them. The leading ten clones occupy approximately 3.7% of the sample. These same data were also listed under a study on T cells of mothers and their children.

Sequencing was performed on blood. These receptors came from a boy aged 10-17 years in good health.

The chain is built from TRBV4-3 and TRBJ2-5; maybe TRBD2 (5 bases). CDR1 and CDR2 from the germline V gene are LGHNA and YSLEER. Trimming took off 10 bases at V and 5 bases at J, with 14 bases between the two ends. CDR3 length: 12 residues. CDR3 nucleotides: TGCGCCACCGGGGATATCGGGGAGACCCAGTACTTC. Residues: CATGDIGETQYF.

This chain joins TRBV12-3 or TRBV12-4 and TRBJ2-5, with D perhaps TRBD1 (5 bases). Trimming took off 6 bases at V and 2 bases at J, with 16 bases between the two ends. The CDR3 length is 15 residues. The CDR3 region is CASSNLRAEQETQYF. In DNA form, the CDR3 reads TGTGCCAGCAGCAACCTCAGGGCGGAGCAAGAGACCCAGTACTTC.

CDR3 amino acids: CASSARTGGRDEQFF. The CDR3 DNA sequence: TGTGCCAGCAGCGCCCGGACAGGGGGCAGAGATGAGCAGTTCTTC. V is TRBV7-8 and J is TRBJ2-1; TRBD1 matches at 11 bases. V trimming: 5 bases; J trimming: 8 bases; junction bases outside the gene matches: 8. CDR1 and CDR2 (germline): SGHVS, FQNEAQ. CDR3 length equals 15 residues.

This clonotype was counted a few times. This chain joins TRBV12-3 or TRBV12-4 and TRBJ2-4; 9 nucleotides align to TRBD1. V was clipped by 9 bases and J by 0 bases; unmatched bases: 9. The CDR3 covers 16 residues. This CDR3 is CASEDRGVVAKNIQYF. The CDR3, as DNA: TGTGCCAGTGAGGACAGGGGAGTGGTAGCCAAAAACATTCAGTACTTC.

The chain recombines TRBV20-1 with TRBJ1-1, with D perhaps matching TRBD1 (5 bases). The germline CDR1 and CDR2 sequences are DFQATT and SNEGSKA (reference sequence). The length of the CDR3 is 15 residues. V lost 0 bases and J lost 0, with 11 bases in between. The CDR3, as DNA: TGCAGTGCTAGAGATCCGAGACAGATGAACACTGAAGCTTTCTTT. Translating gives CSARDPRQMNTEAFF.

CDR3 residues: CIVNQGLQETQYF. DNA for the CDR3: TGCATCGTCAACCAGGGACTTCAAGAGACCCAGTACTTC. V usage is TRBV29-1 and J usage is TRBJ2-5; maybe TRBD2 (6 bases). Germline lookup yields CDR1 SQVTM and CDR2 ANQGSEA. The CDR3 sequence is 13 residues long.

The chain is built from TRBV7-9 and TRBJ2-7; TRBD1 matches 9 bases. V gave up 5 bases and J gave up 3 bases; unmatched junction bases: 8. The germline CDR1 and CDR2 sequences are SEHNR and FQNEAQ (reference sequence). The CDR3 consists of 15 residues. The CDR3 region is CASSHLGTGSYEQYF. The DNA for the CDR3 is TGTGCCAGCAGCCACCTCGGGACAGGGAGCTACGAGCAGTACTTC.

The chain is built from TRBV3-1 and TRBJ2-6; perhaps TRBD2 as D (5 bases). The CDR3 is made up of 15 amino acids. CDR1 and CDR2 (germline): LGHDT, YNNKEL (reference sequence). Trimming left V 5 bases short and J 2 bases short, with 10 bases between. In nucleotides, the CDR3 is TGTGCCAGCAGCAAGCAGAGGGCTGGGGCCAACGTCCTGACTTTC. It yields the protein CASSKQRAGANVLTF.

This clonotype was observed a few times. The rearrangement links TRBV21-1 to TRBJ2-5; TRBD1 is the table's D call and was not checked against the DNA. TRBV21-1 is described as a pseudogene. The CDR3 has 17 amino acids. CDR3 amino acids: CASSKVGGQGAQETQYF. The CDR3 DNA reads TGTGCCAGCAGCAAAGTCGGGGGGCAGGGAGCACAAGAGACCCAGTACTTC.

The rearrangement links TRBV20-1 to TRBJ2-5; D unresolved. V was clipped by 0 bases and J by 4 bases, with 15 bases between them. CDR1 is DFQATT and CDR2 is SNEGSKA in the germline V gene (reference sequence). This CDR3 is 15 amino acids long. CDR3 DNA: TGCAGTGCTAGAGATTCTTTTCGTGGTGGAGAGACCCAGTACTTC. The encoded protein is CSARDSFRGGETQYF.

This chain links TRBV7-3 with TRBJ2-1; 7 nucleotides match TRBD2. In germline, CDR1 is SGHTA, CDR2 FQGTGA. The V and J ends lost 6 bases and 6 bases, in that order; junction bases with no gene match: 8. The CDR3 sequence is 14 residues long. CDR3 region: CASRGAGEGNEQFF. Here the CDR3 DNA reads TGTGCCAGCAGAGGGGCGGGAGAAGGCAATGAGCAGTTCTTC.

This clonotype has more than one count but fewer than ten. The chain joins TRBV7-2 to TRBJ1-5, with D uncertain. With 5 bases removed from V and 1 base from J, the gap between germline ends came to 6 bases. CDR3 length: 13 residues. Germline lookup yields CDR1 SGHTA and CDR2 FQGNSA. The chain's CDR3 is CASSPKSNQPQHF. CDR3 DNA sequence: TGTGCCAGCAGCCCTAAGAGCAATCAGCCCCAGCATTTT. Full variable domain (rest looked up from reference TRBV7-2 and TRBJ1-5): GAGVSQSPSNKVTEKGKDVELRCDPISGHTALYWYRQSLGQGLEFLIYFQGNSAPDKSGLPSDRFSAERTGGSVSTLTIQRTQQEDSAVYLCASSPKSNQPQHFGDGTRLSIL.

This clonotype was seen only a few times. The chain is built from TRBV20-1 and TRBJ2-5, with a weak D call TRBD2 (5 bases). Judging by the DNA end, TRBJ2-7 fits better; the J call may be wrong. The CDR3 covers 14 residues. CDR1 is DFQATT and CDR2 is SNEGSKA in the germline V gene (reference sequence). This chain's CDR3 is CSATRIEGSYEQYF. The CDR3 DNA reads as TGCAGTGCTACCCGGATTGAGGGATCCTACGAGCAGTACTTC.

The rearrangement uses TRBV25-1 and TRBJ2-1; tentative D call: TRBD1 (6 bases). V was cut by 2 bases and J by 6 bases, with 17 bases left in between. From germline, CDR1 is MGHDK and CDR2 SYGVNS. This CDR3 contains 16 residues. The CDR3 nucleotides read TGTGCCAGCAGTGAAGGTTTAAGGGTGACAGGCAATGAGCAGTTCTTC. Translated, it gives CASSEGLRVTGNEQFF.

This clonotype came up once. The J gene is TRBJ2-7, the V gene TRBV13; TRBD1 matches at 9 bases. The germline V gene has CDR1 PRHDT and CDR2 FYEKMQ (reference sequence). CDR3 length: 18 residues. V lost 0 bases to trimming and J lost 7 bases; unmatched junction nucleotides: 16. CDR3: CASSLGAWGEGQGEEQYF. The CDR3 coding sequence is TGTGCCAGCAGCTTAGGCGCCTGGGGAGAGGGACAGGGAGAGGAGCAGTACTTC.

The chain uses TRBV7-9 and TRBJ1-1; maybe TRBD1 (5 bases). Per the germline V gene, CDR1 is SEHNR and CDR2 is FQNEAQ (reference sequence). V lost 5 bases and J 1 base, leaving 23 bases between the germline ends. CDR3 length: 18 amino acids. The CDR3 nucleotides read TGTGCCAGCAGCGCAACGCTTGGACAAGGGCCGAGGAACACTGAAGCTTTCTTT. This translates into CASSATLGQGPRNTEAFF. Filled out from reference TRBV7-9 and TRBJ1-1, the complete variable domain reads DTGVSQNPRHKITKRGQNVTFRCDPISEHNRLYWYRQTLGQGPEFLTYFQNEAQLEKSRLLSDRFSAERPKGSFSTLEIQRTEQGDSAMYLCASSATLGQGPRNTEAFFGQGTRLTVV.

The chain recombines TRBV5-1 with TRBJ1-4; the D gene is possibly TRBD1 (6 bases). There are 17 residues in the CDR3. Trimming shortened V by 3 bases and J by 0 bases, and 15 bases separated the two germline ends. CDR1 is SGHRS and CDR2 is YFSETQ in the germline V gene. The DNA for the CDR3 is TGCGCCAGCAGCTACGAGGGGGAGCGGGCAACTAATGAAAAACTGTTTTTT. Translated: CASSYEGERATNEKLFF.

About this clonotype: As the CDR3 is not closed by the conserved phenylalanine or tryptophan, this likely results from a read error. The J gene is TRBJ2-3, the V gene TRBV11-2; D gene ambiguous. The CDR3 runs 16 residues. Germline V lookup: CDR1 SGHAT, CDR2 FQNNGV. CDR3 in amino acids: CAGSAGPTRYADTQYL. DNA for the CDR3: TGTGCCGGCAGCGCTGGCCCTACGAGGTATGCAGATACGCAGTATCTT.

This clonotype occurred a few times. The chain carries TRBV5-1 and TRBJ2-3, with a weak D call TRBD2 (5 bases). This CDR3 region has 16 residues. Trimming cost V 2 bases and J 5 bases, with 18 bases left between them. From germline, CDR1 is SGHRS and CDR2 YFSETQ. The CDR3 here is CASSLTLDPRGDTQYF. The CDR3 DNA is TGCGCCAGCAGCTTAACTTTGGACCCTCGGGGAGATACGCAGTATTTT.

The CDR3 reads CASKQGFSYEQYF. CDR3 nucleotide sequence: TGTGCCAGCAAGCAGGGTTTCTCCTACGAGCAGTACTTC. The chain recombines TRBV10-3 with TRBJ2-7; D is perhaps TRBD1 (5 bases). V gave up 10 bases and J gave up 0 bases, with 13 bases separating them. The CDR3 extends over 13 amino acids. The germline V gene has CDR1 ENHRY and CDR2 SYGVKD.

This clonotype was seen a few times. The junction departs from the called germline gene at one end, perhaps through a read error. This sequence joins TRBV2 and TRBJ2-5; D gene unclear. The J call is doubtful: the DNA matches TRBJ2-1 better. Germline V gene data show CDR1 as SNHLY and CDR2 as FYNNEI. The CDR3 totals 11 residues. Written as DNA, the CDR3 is TGTGCCAGCAGCGAAGTCAGTGAGCAGTTCTTC. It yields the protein CASSEVSEQFF.

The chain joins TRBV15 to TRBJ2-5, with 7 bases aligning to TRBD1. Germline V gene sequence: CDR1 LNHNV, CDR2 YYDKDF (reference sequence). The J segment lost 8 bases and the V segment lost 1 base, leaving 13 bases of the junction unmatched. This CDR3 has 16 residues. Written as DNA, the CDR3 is TGTGCCACCAGCAGAGGACAGGGCAGTTCATTAGGTACCCAGTACTTC. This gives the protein CATSRGQGSSLGTQYF.

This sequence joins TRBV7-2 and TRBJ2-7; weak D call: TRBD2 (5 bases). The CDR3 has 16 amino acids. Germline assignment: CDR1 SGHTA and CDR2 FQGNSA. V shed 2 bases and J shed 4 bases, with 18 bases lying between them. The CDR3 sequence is CASSLNENRGLYEQYF. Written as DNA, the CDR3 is TGTGCCAGCAGCTTAAACGAGAACCGGGGATTATACGAGCAGTACTTC.

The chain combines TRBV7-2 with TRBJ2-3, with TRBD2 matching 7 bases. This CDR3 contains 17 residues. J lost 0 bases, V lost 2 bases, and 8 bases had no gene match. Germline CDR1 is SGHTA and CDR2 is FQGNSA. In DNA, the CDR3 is TGTGCCAGCAGCTTACCCTGGGAGGGGCCTAGCACAGATACGCAGTATTTT. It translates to CASSLPWEGPSTDTQYF.

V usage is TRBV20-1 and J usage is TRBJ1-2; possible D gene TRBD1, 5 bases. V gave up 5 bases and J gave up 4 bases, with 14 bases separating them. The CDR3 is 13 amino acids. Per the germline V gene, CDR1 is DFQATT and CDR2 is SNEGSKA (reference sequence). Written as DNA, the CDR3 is TGCAGTGCTCTCCGCGACAGTGCCTATGGCTACACCTTC. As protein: CSALRDSAYGYTF.

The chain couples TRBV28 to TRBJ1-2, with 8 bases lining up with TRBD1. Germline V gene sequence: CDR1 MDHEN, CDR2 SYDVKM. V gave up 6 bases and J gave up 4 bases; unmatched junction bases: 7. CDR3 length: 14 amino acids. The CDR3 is CASRNIDRGYGYTF. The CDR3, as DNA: TGTGCCAGCAGAAACATTGACAGGGGCTATGGCTACACCTTC.

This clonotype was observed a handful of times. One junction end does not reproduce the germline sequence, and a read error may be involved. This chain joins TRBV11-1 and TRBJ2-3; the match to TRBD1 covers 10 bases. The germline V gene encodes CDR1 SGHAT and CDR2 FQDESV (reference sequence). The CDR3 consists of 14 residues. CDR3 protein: CATSRQGATDTQYF. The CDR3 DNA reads TGTGCCACCAGCCGACAGGGGGCCACAGATACGCAGTATTTT.